In this sample, the clone carrying this TCR beta chain turned up once. Its antigen remains unidentified. This CDR3 has 17 amino acids. After removal of 4 bases from V and 9 bases from J, the junction contained 14 bases not matched to a gene. Germline V gene data show CDR1 as WNHNN and CDR2 as SYGVQD (reference sequence). The sample belongs to a study of cytomegalovirus exposure and HLA in healthy donors. Study as a whole: The roughly 110 validation repertoires were reported in a later analysis to have been generated on the same platform as the roughly 720 first-cohort repertoires. Study results and limitations: The tendency of first-cohort TCR clusters to co-occur in the roughly 110 validation repertoires emerged from a later analysis. A list of 150 to 200 TCR beta chains associated with cytomegalovirus was given.

Produced via immunoSEQ multiplex PCR; TCRdb's table is partial and in-frame only. The sample includes approximately 240,000 clones, 75% to 95% of them seen just once. The TCR comes from a young woman in good health and CMV-seronegative. What was sequenced was PBMCs. The chain is built from TRBV10-1 and TRBJ2-7; 14 bases agree with TRBD2. The CDR3 sequence is CASSVRPKRLAGGRQYF. CDR3 nucleotide sequence: TGCGCCAGCAGTGTCCGTCCGAAGAGACTAGCGGGAGGGCGGCAGTACTTC.